This T cell receptor (beta chain) was retrieved from a study of response to subunit inactivated influenza vaccine. General study results and limits: The study's authors posited that every seasonal influenza vaccination enlists few new T cells.

TCRdb reanalysed the RT-PCR reads using MiXCR and keeps one entry per CDR3 protein. The sample contains around 480,000 distinct CDR3 sequences, 16% of which appear only once. This clonotype was counted a few times. The antigen is undetermined. Trimming cost V 5 bases and J 5 bases, with 12 bases left between them. CDR3 length equals 13 residues. Germline CDR1 is DFQATT and CDR2 is SNEGSKA (reference sequence). The source was CD4+ T cells sorted from PBMCs, collected around 25 months after vaccination. The TCR originated in a man aged 50-75 years who received an inactivated influenza vaccine. The rearrangement joins TRBV20-1 to TRBJ1-4; D is undetermined. DNA of the CDR3: TGCAGTGCTGACACCGGTTTAAATGAAAAACTGTTTTTT. This sequence encodes CSADTGLNEKLFF.